This T cell receptor beta chain was identified in a study of shared clonotypes between healthy human individuals. Overall study context: Each donor contributed plates that comprised three CD4 naive, three CD4 memory, two CD8 naive and one CD8 memory. Study-level findings and limits: Generation probabilities of non-shared clonotypes were lower (relative to those shared by all four donors).

Genomic DNA of every subset was divided equally among multiple immunoSEQ plates. Generated by immunoSEQ multiplex PCR, the TCRdb table keeps only in-frame clones and is missing some. The profile covers about 690,000 clones, with 90% appearing a single time and around a third taken by the ten largest. With regard to this clone: Its antigen is currently unknown.

CD8 memory pooled CD45RO+ cells and CCR7-negative CD45RA+ TemRA cells. The V end was cut by 4 bases, the J end by 2 bases, with 13 bases between. CDR1 and CDR2 from the germline V gene are WNHNN and SYGVQD (reference sequence). CDR3 size: 15 residues. The rearrangement links TRBV10-1 to TRBJ2-3; possibly TRBD1 for D (6 bases). The TCR originated in a man aged 18 to 35 in good health. Some clones in this sample may be carry-over from other donors' samples. The sample comprised memory CD8+ T cells from PBMCs. Subset indicated: CD45RO+ cells pooled with CCR7-negative TemRA cells. The CDR3 DNA is TGCGCCAGCAGTGCAACGGGACACTACACAGATACGCAGTATTTT. Translating gives CASSATGHYTDTQYF.